Following are 5 T cell receptor beta chains from one sample sequenced in a study of T-cell memory formation after mild COVID-19. TCRdb ran MiXCR on the 5' RACE reads and lists one entry per CDR3 protein. The sample shows about 500,000 distinct CDR3 sequences, around 21% of them seen only once. What was sequenced was PBMCs or a T cell subset sorted from them (not recorded which). The receptors stem from an adult woman who had mild COVID-19 (a few samples of this study predate the infection). Cell type and time point are not known.

The table lists this clonotype with a few counts. V usage is TRBV20-1 and J usage is TRBJ2-1; D assignment may be TRBD1 or TRBD2 (5 bases each). The V gene lost 6 bases and the J gene lost 8 bases, with 20 bases spanning the gap. This CDR3 region has 14 residues. Germline values: CDR1 DFQATT, CDR2 SNEGSKA (reference sequence). DNA of the CDR3: TGCAGTGCCCACGATGGGACCAGGTTATATGAGCAGTTCTTC. It codes for CSAHDGTRLYEQFF.

The chain couples TRBV29-1 to TRBJ2-2; tentatively, D is TRBD1 (6 bases). Trimming removed 8 bases from V and 4 bases from J, with 14 bases in between. CDR1 and CDR2 from the germline V gene are SQVTM and ANQGSEA. The CDR3 contains 13 residues. The CDR3 is CSIWLQGTGELFF. The CDR3 DNA reads as TGCAGCATTTGGTTACAGGGCACCGGGGAGCTGTTTTTT.

The chain joins TRBV12-3 or TRBV12-4 to TRBJ2-5; 9 bases are shared with TRBD2. V shed 3 bases and J 5 bases; nucleotides not matched to a gene: 4. The CDR3 spans 14 residues. DNA of the CDR3: TGTGCCAGCAGTTTTGGAGGACTAGCGGAGACCCAGTACTTC. Translation: CASSFGGLAETQYF.

The rearrangement uses TRBV7-2 and TRBJ2-1; D remains ambiguous. Trimming cost V 4 bases and J 10 bases, with 17 bases left between them. CDR1 SGHTA and CDR2 FQGNSA come from the germline V gene. This CDR3 comprises 14 residues. The CDR3 bases are TGTGCCAGCAGCTCCCTCCCTAGGGCCTGGGAGCAGTTCTTC. This encodes CASSSLPRAWEQFF.

In regard to this clonotype: At one end the junction does not follow the germline gene, possibly because of a read error. This chain joins TRBV12-3 or TRBV12-4 and TRBJ2-1; the D gene is possibly TRBD1 (5 bases). The CDR3 is 12 amino acids. CDR3 sequence: CASSSSRQPKIF. Written as DNA, the CDR3 is TGTGCCAGCAGTTCCTCTCGACAGCCAAAGATCTTC.